This T cell receptor (beta chain) was identified during a study of CD8+CD57+ T cells in acquired aplastic anemia. All patients picked for sequencing had shown, by flow cytometry, an expansion of CD8+CD57+ cells. TCR beta VDJ combinations and CDR3 sequences were profiled from genomic DNA. TCRdb re-called the reads through MiXCR, storing one row per CDR3 protein. The sample holds 160,000 or so distinct CDR3 sequences, 71% seen once. The CDR3 is made up of 14 amino acids. J gave up 4 bases and V 4 bases, and 7 bases lay outside the gene matches. Germline-derived CDR1 and CDR2 are SEHNR and FQNEAQ (reference sequence).

The rearrangement joins TRBV7-9 to TRBJ2-7; 7 nucleotides line up with TRBD2. The sequence was obtained from a human donor with aplastic anemia. Sequenced material: sorted CD4+, CD8+, or CD8+CD57+ T cells (not recorded which) from PBMCs. In DNA, the CDR3 is TGTGCCAGCAGCTCGCCGGGGACTACATACGAGCAGTACTTC. It translates to CASSSPGTTYEQYF.